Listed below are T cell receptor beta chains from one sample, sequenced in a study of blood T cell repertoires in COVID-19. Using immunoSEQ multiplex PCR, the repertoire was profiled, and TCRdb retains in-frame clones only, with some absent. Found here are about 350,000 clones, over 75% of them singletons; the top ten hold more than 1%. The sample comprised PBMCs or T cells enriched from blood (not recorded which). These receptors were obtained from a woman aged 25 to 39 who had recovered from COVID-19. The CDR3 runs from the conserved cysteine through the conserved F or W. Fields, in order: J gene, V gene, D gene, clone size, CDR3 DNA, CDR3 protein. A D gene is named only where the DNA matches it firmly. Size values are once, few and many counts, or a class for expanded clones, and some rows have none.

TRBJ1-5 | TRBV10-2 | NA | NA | TGCGCCAGCAGTGAGGGCAGGGTCAATCAGCCCCAGCATTTT | CASSEGRVNQPQHF
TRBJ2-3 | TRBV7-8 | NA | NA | TGTGCCAGCAGCTCGGGCCCCGCGGGAACTAGCACAGATACGCAGTATTTT | CASSSGPAGTSTDTQYF
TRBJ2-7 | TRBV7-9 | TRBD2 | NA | TGTGCCAGCAGCCCGCGGGGGGCCACCTACGAGCAGTACTTC | CASSPRGATYEQYF
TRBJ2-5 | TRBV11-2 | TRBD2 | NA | TGTGCCAGCAGCCGGACTAGCGAGACCCAGTACTTC | CASSRTSETQYF
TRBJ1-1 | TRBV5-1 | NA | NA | TGCGCCAGCAGCTTAGAAAAAGGGAGGGCTTTCTTT | CASSLEKGRAFF
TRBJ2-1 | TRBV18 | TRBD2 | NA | TGTGCCAGCTCACCTCAGGAACCGGGACTAGCGGCCAATGAGCAGTTCTTC | CASSPQEPGLAANEQFF
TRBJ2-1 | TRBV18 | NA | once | TGTGCCAGCTCGAACGGGGAGTCAAGGTTTAAGAATGAGCAGTTCTTC | CASSNGESRFKNEQFF
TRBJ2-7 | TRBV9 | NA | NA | TGTGCCAGCAGCCCTCAGTTTGAGGGCGACGAGCAGTACTTC | CASSPQFEGDEQYF
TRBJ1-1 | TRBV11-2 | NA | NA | TGTGCCAGCAGCCCTCTAGGTCTGGCGGCTTTCTTT | CASSPLGLAAFF
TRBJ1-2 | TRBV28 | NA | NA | TGTGCCAGCAGTTTATTAACAGCGACAGAAAATGGCTACACCTTC | CASSLLTATENGYTF
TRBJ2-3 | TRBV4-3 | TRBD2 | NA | TGCGCCAGCAGCCAAGCTTATGACAGCGGGGGAGATACGCAGTATTTT | CASSQAYDSGGDTQYF